This T cell receptor (beta chain) emerged from a study of blood T cell repertoires in COVID-19. Across the whole study: PBMCs, B-cell-depleted T cells, or T cells were the source of the cDNA or gDNA that made up the material.

This clone was picked up one time. Original methodology: Estimated nucleated cell counts came from reference gene primer amplification. Profiled with immunoSEQ multiplex PCR; TCRdb holds only in-frame clones, not every one. Clonal size and the V and J genes are those of that table, whereas D and trimming came from the DNA. The sample contains about 150,000 clones, roughly 81% of which appear only once. The Seattle patients, enrolled during active infection, were followed longitudinally. V lost 2 bases to trimming and J lost 7 bases; unmatched junction nucleotides: 4. The length of the CDR3 is 15 residues. CDR1 and CDR2 (germline): SGHTS, YDEGEE.

This clonotype was obtained from a woman aged 60-75 years with COVID-19, enrolled during active disease. The chain has TRBV5-8 and TRBJ1-4, with 11 bases aligning to TRBD1. Specimen: peripheral blood. The CDR3 reads CASSLGQGAREKLFF. The CDR3 DNA sequence: TGTGCCAGCAGCTTAGGACAGGGGGCGCGTGAAAAACTGTTTTTT.